This T cell receptor (beta chain) was captured by sequencing in a study of neurological immune-mediated disorders. One entry per CDR3 protein, called by TCRdb with MiXCR from the 5' RACE reads. The profile shows some 43,000 distinct CDR3 sequences, 9.5% to 15% of them singletons. Time point of the sample: longitudinal time-point 3. Where libraries were unsorted, they were derived from 2 million PBMCs stored at -80 degrees C. V lost 6 bases, J lost 3 bases, and 1 base stayed unmatched. This CDR3 has 12 amino acids. The germline gives CDR1 MGHDK, CDR2 SYGVNS. The table lists this clonotype with many counts.

The sequence came from a male donor with HTLV-1-associated myelopathy (HAM/TSP). Sequenced input: PBMCs. J is TRBJ2-7 and V is TRBV25-1, with TRBD1 matching over 8 bases. CDR3: CASRTGGYEQYF. The CDR3 bases are TGTGCCAGCAGAACAGGGGGCTACGAGCAGTACTTC.